This T cell receptor (beta chain) was obtained from a study of blood T cell repertoires in COVID-19. Study details: The United States, Italy and Spain supplied acute and convalescent COVID-19 samples. T cells, B-cell-depleted T cells, or PBMCs provided the cDNA or gDNA that served as material.

Source study methods: Amplification of reference gene primers provided the estimated nucleated cell counts. Clones were sequenced by immunoSEQ multiplex PCR, and TCRdb holds only the in-frame ones, with some missing. Clone size and the V and J calls come from that table; the DNA yielded D and trimming. Of some 100,000 clones in the sample, around nine tenths were seen once. The CDR3 is made up of 15 amino acids. Germline CDR1 SGHDT, CDR2 YYEEEE. Unmatched junction bases numbered 1, after V lost 0 bases and J lost 0 bases. The V gene is TRBV5-6, the J gene TRBJ2-3; 7 nucleotides line up with TRBD2. Sequences were obtained from peripheral blood. The sequence was obtained from a man in his fifties or sixties with acute or convalescent COVID-19. The DNA for the CDR3 is TGTGCCAGCAGCTTGGCGCGGGAGAGCACAGATACGCAGTATTTT. Its protein product is CASSLARESTDTQYF.